The 30 T cell receptor beta chains listed next were all sequenced from one sample in a study of cytotoxic CD8 clonotypes in ibrutinib-treated CLL. Libraries were prepared by immunoSEQ multiplex PCR; TCRdb keeps only in-frame clonotypes and omits some of them. The repertoire holds about 39,000 clones, with about 65% as singletons. The sample consisted of PBMCs, taken at disease progression, from a patient treated with ibrutinib. The receptors here all came from a human donor with chronic lymphocytic leukemia.

The V call is TRBV15, the J call TRBJ1-3, with 9 bases matching TRBD1. The CDR3 has 18 residues. CDR1 is LNHNV, CDR2 YYDKDF, per germline (reference sequence). The V segment lost 1 base and the J segment 2 bases; nucleotides outside the gene matches: 9. This CDR3 reads CATSRGGAGQGPGNTIYF. In nucleotides, the CDR3 is TGTGCCACCAGCAGAGGGGGGGCGGGACAGGGACCTGGAAACACCATATATTTT.

The rearrangement links TRBV11-3 to TRBJ1-1; D gene uncertain. Germline CDR1 reads SGHNT; CDR2 reads YENEEA. V lost 3 bases, J lost 1 base, and 9 bases lay in between. The CDR3 spans 14 residues. The CDR3: CASSFFIQNTEAFF. CDR3 sequence (DNA): TGTGCCAGCAGCTTTTTTATCCAGAACACTGAAGCTTTCTTT.

The V gene is TRBV5-6, the J gene TRBJ2-7; 12 bases map to TRBD2. This CDR3 spans 16 amino acids. The V segment lost 0 bases and the J segment 4 bases; nucleotides outside the gene matches: 5. Germline V gives CDR1 SGHDT, CDR2 YYEEEE. The CDR3 DNA sequence: TGTGCCAGCAGCTTGGGACTAGCGGGAGTTAGGTACGAGCAGTACTTC. This translates into CASSLGLAGVRYEQYF.

Only one count was recorded for this clone. This chain links TRBV6-5 with TRBJ2-1; 10 positions match TRBD2. The V gene end was trimmed by 5 bases and the J gene end by 4 bases; junction bases not matched to a gene: 5. This CDR3 comprises 15 residues. Germline values: CDR1 MNHEY, CDR2 SVGAGI. The CDR3 region is CASSLSGRGYNEQFF. CDR3 coding DNA: TGTGCCAGCAGTCTGAGCGGGAGGGGATACAATGAGCAGTTCTTC.

This clone was observed once. The rearrangement joins TRBV7-8 to TRBJ1-5; a weak D match, TRBD1 (5 bases). Trimming left V 4 bases short and J 2 bases short, with 12 bases between. CDR1 and CDR2 (germline): SGHVS, FQNEAQ. This CDR3 is 15 amino acids long. This CDR3 reads CASSWDQGRNQPQHF. In nucleotides, the CDR3 is TGTGCCAGCAGCTGGGATCAGGGTCGCAATCAGCCCCAGCATTTT.

J is TRBJ2-3 and V is TRBV6-6, with D unresolved. The CDR3 spans 11 residues. The germline V gene has CDR1 MNHNY and CDR2 SVGAGI (reference sequence). Trimming pared 5 bases from V and 6 bases from J, leaving 6 bases between. CDR3 region: CASSVADTQYF. CDR3 coding DNA: TGTGCCAGCAGTGTCGCGGATACGCAGTATTTT.

In its sample, this clone was seen once. The rearrangement joins TRBV19 to TRBJ2-7; TRBD1 might be the D (7 bases). V was trimmed by 3 bases and J by 1 base, leaving 13 bases between them. The CDR3 contains 15 residues. Germline loops: CDR1 LNHDA, CDR2 SQIVND (reference sequence). CDR3 sequence reads: CASSIAGTVSYEQYF. The CDR3 DNA reads TGTGCCAGTAGTATTGCGGGGACAGTGTCCTACGAGCAGTACTTC.

CDR3 DNA sequence: TGTGCCACCAGCAGTCCGACTAGCGGGAGGGCCTATGGTGAGCAGTTCTTC. Residues: CATSSPTSGRAYGEQFF. This chain connects TRBV15 to TRBJ2-1; 14 bases match TRBD2. The CDR3 is 17 residues long. The V gene end was trimmed by 3 bases and the J gene end by 9 bases; junction bases not matched to a gene: 10. Per germline, CDR1 LNHNV and CDR2 YYDKDF (reference sequence).

The CDR3 coding sequence is TGTGCCAGCAGTATGGACTCGTCAGGGGTTCCCTACGAGCAGTACTTC. Translating it yields CASSMDSSGVPYEQYF. The chain joins TRBV28 to TRBJ2-7; D is possibly TRBD1 (6 bases). The CDR3 has 16 residues. The germline V and J ends were trimmed by 5 bases and 2 bases, with 19 bases remaining between them. CDR1 MDHEN and CDR2 SYDVKM come from the germline V gene.

This chain joins TRBV25-1 and TRBJ2-3; TRBD1 might be the D (7 bases). CDR1 is MGHDK, CDR2 SYGVNS, per germline. CDR3 length: 17 amino acids. Trimming left V 0 bases short and J 6 bases short, with 19 bases between. The CDR3, as DNA: TGTGCCAGCAGTGAATACGCGGGACAGCTACTAGGGGATACGCAGTATTTT. Its protein product is CASSEYAGQLLGDTQYF.

This rearrangement joins TRBV18 to TRBJ1-5; no reliable D call. CDR3 length equals 16 residues. Germline V gene lookup returns CDR1 KGHSH and CDR2 LQKENI. Trimming stripped 2 bases from V and 4 bases from J, with 15 bases between. The CDR3 DNA reads TGTGCCAGCTCACCAGGGAGTGAGGGTCGTAATCAGCCCCAGCATTTT. Encoded protein: CASSPGSEGRNQPQHF.

The CDR3 bases are TGTGCCATCAGTGAGTCGCTGGGGGGAGTTGAGACCCAGTACTTC. As protein: CAISESLGGVETQYF. The genes are TRBV10-3 and TRBJ2-5, with a weak D call TRBD2 (6 bases). The V and J ends lost 0 bases and 5 bases respectively, with 13 bases between them. Germline CDR1 ENHRY, CDR2 SYGVKD. CDR3 length equals 15 residues.

The genes are TRBV19 and TRBJ1-1; D might be TRBD1 (5 bases). CDR3 length: 15 amino acids. Germline V CDR1 and CDR2: LNHDA, SQIVND (reference sequence). V was cut by 5 bases and J by 4 bases, with 17 bases left in between. CDR3 residues: CASSPLQGWSTEAFF. The CDR3 DNA sequence: TGTGCCAGTAGTCCCCTCCAGGGATGGAGCACTGAAGCTTTCTTT.

The CDR3 loop is CATDNSGNTIYF. CDR3 nucleotides: TGTGCCACCGACAACTCTGGAAACACCATATATTTT. The V gene is TRBV19, the J gene TRBJ1-3; D not resolved. The CDR3 runs to 12 residues. Trimming took off 10 bases at V and 0 bases at J, with 7 bases between the two ends. Germline V gives CDR1 LNHDA, CDR2 SQIVND (reference sequence).

This clone showed up just a few times. This sequence joins TRBV7-9 and TRBJ1-5; no clear D gene. Trimming took 6 bases from V and 0 from J, leaving 9 bases between them. The CDR3 has 14 amino acids. CDR1 is SEHNR, CDR2 FQNEAQ, per germline (reference sequence). The CDR3 is CASSLKGSNQPQHF. The CDR3 DNA reads as TGTGCCAGCAGTTTAAAGGGTAGCAATCAGCCCCAGCATTTT.

The count of this clone is one. The chain combines TRBV10-3 with TRBJ2-7; tentatively, D is TRBD2 (7 bases). The V gene's germline CDR1 is ENHRY and CDR2 SYGVKD. The CDR3 loop spans 16 amino acids. Trimming removed 4 bases at V and 7 bases at J, with 23 bases between. The CDR3 is CAISATPGGAPGEQYF. The CDR3 DNA sequence: TGTGCCATCAGTGCCACCCCTGGGGGGGCCCCAGGAGAGCAGTACTTC.

V is TRBV11-3 and J is TRBJ2-3, with 11 nucleotides matching TRBD2. Germline-derived CDR1 and CDR2 are SGHNT and YENEEA. J was trimmed by 7 bases and V by 5 bases; bases with no gene match: 5. The CDR3 length is 14 residues. CDR3 loop: CASSPGTSGHTQYF. In DNA, the CDR3 is TGTGCCAGCAGCCCGGGGACTAGCGGCCATACGCAGTATTTT.

This chain uses TRBV2 with TRBJ2-1; D not certain. The CDR3 contains 14 residues. Germline V gene lookup returns CDR1 SNHLY and CDR2 FYNNEI. Between the trimmed V and J ends, which lost 2 bases and 2 bases, there was a span of 7 bases. The CDR3 reads CASSETATYNEQFF. CDR3 nucleotide sequence: TGTGCCAGCAGTGAAACAGCCACCTACAATGAGCAGTTCTTC.

V is TRBV11-1 and J is TRBJ2-7; TRBD1 matches 11 bases. Trimming took 5 bases from V and 9 from J; bases not matched to a gene: 15. The CDR3 contains 16 residues. Germline assignment: CDR1 SGHAT and CDR2 FQDESV (reference sequence). This CDR3 reads CASSLDPGQGAVGQYF. The CDR3 coding sequence is TGTGCCAGCAGCCTAGATCCCGGACAGGGGGCAGTCGGGCAGTACTTC.

V gene TRBV27 combines with J gene TRBJ2-5; D gene ambiguous. CDR3 size: 16 residues. The ends were cut back, 2 bases at V and 1 base at J, with 14 bases in the middle. Germline V gene sequence: CDR1 MNHEY, CDR2 SMNVEV (reference sequence). The CDR3 region is CASSLEPPWGQETQYF. In DNA form, the CDR3 reads TGTGCCAGCAGTTTAGAGCCGCCCTGGGGCCAAGAGACCCAGTACTTC.

In its sample, this clone was seen a few times. The gene calls are TRBV29-1 and TRBJ2-1; unclear D gene. The CDR3 has 11 residues. V lost 4 bases and J 7 bases, leaving 8 bases between the germline ends. Per the germline V gene, CDR1 is SQVTM and CDR2 is ANQGSEA. The CDR3 DNA follows: TGCAGCGTTGGTGCGGTAAATGAGCAGTTCTTC. It yields the protein CSVGAVNEQFF.

This rearrangement joins TRBV29-1 to TRBJ2-1; a weak D match, TRBD2 (5 bases). The ends were cut back, 5 bases at V and 4 bases at J, with 12 bases in the middle. The CDR3 spans 13 residues. The V gene's germline CDR1 is SQVTM and CDR2 ANQGSEA. In DNA, the CDR3 is TGCAGCGTTCGGGGATATGGATACAATGAGCAGTTCTTC. This codes for CSVRGYGYNEQFF.

The J gene is TRBJ1-6, the V gene TRBV6-5, with D possibly matching TRBD1 (5 bases). CDR3 length equals 15 residues. CDR1 and CDR2 (germline): MNHEY, SVGAGI. V shed 6 bases and J shed 10 bases, with 19 bases lying between them. The CDR3 loop reads CASRPRLGTSSPLHF. CDR3 coding DNA: TGTGCCAGCAGGCCCAGACTCGGGACTTCCTCACCCCTCCACTTT.

This clone was seen just once. This chain uses TRBV5-5 with TRBJ2-6, with D perhaps TRBD1 (5 bases). V dropped 4 bases and J dropped 1 base, with 9 bases sitting between them. The CDR3 totals 15 residues. Germline V lookup: CDR1 SGHKS, CDR2 YYEKEE (reference sequence). The CDR3 DNA reads as TGTGCCAGCAGCCCAGGGTATTCTGGGGCCAACGTCCTGACTTTC. Its translation is CASSPGYSGANVLTF.

The chain joins TRBV5-6 to TRBJ2-3; D is uncertain. The CDR3 has 11 residues. In germline, CDR1 is SGHDT, CDR2 YYEEEE. V was clipped by 4 bases and J by 0 bases, with 0 bases between them. CDR3 sequence reads: CASSSTDTQYF. CDR3 sequence (DNA): TGTGCCAGCAGCAGCACAGATACGCAGTATTTT. Combining the CDR3 with reference TRBV5-6 and TRBJ2-3 gives the whole variable domain DAGVTQSPTHLIKTRGQQVTLRCSPKSGHDTVSWYQQALGQGPQFIFQYYEEEERQRGNFPDRFSGHQFPNYSSELNVNALLLGDSALYLCASSSTDTQYFGPGTRLTVL.

The genes are TRBV7-9 and TRBJ2-3; D unresolved. Germline loops: CDR1 SEHNR, CDR2 FQNEAQ (reference sequence). Trimming removed 2 bases at V and 0 bases at J, with 12 bases between. The CDR3 extends over 16 amino acids. The CDR3 reads CASSLIKTGSTDTQYF. Written as DNA, the CDR3 is TGTGCCAGCAGCTTAATAAAAACCGGAAGCACAGATACGCAGTATTTT. Combining the CDR3 with reference TRBV7-9 and TRBJ2-3 gives the whole variable domain DTGVSQNPRHKITKRGQNVTFRCDPISEHNRLYWYRQTLGQGPEFLTYFQNEAQLEKSRLLSDRFSAERPKGSFSTLEIQRTEQGDSAMYLCASSLIKTGSTDTQYFGPGTRLTVL.

V and J are TRBV2 and TRBJ2-3; 7 bases fit TRBD1. The CDR3 is 14 amino acids. V was clipped by 4 bases and J by 1 base; unmatched bases: 2. Germline V lookup: CDR1 SNHLY, CDR2 FYNNEI. The CDR3, as DNA: TGTGCCAGCAGTGCAGGGGGTGGCACAGATACGCAGTATTTT. Protein: CASSAGGGTDTQYF.

The rearrangement joins TRBV27 to TRBJ2-2; D is ambiguous. The ends were cut back, 3 bases at V and 0 bases at J, with 5 bases in the middle. Looked up from germline, CDR1 is MNHEY and CDR2 is SMNVEV (reference sequence). This CDR3 comprises 14 residues. Here the CDR3 reads CASSLRANTGELFF. CDR3 coding DNA: TGTGCCAGCAGTTTGCGCGCGAACACCGGGGAGCTGTTTTTT.

This clone was found a few times. The gene calls are TRBV10-3 and TRBJ1-2; D unclear. The CDR3 runs to 12 residues. V lost 4 bases and J 9 bases, leaving 12 bases between the germline ends. The V gene's germline CDR1 is ENHRY and CDR2 SYGVKD. The chain's CDR3 is CAISGDVGSYTF. The DNA for the CDR3 is TGTGCCATCAGTGGTGATGTGGGTAGCTACACCTTC.

This clone was detected a few times. The rearrangement links TRBV28 to TRBJ2-7; TRBD2 might be the D (5 bases). CDR1 and CDR2 (germline): MDHEN, SYDVKM. V was shortened by 5 bases and J by 3 bases, with 8 bases between the two germline ends. This CDR3 spans 12 amino acids. The CDR3 reads CASSLTSYEQYF. CDR3 in DNA: TGTGCCAGCAGTCTAACTAGCTACGAGCAGTACTTC.